This TCR beta chain originates from a study of identical twins. The study, taken as a whole, reports: Researchers reported excess low generation probability among twin-shared out-of-frame alpha sequences.

In the case of this clonotype: Its specificity is unknown.

TCRdb re-analysed the 5' RACE reads in MiXCR, keeping a single row per CDR3 protein. The profile shows around 250,000 distinct CDR3 sequences, about 13% of them singletons. These records were also assigned to another study, of yellow fever vaccine responses in identical twins.

The sample consisted of memory (CD45RO+) T cells sorted from blood. The clonotype was recovered from a young woman in good health.

The chain's CDR3 is CSAPRDSFSYEQYF. Here the CDR3 DNA reads TGCAGTGCTCCCCGGGACAGTTTCTCCTACGAGCAGTACTTC. This chain joins TRBV20-1 and TRBJ2-7, with 7 bases identical to TRBD1. The CDR3 has 14 residues. J was trimmed by 0 bases and V by 5 bases; bases with no gene match: 7. Germline CDR1 is DFQATT and CDR2 is SNEGSKA (reference sequence).